The T cell receptor (beta chain) under discussion was sequenced for a study of a mutant IDH1 vaccine in newly diagnosed glioma. Study information: Patients' prior therapy spanned radiotherapy, temozolomide, or both; most underwent both.

Stated time point: baseline, week 1 (first vaccination visit). Described treatment: pre-vaccination baseline after standard-of-care therapy. New WHO grade 3 or 4 astrocytomas that were IDH1-mutant and ATRX-lost occurred in the donors. On this clone: Its antigen is not known.

This table comes from immunoSEQ multiplex PCR, and its TCRdb copy is limited to in-frame clones, with some not included. The repertoire consists of 20,000 to 25,000 clones, with 93% occurring once and the leading ten covering approximately 1.1%. Notes on the study in general: Pseudoprogression showed no apparent link to changes in top peripheral T cell clonotypes.

This CDR3 is built from 17 residues. Trimming took off 3 bases at V and 1 base at J, with 15 bases between the two ends. Germline-derived CDR1 and CDR2 are LNHDA and SQIVND (reference sequence). The TCR sequence derives from a man aged 40-49 years with glioma. The chain links TRBV19 to TRBJ2-2; D gene uncertain. The specimen comprised PBMCs, sampled from a glioma patient treated with radiotherapy, temozolomide or both. CDR3 protein: CASSIWNSAGNTGELFF. The CDR3 DNA reads TGTGCCAGTAGTATTTGGAATTCGGCAGGGAACACCGGGGAGCTGTTTTTT.